This is a list of T cell receptor beta chains from one sample in a study of T cell repertoires in cytomegalovirus infection. One entry per CDR3 protein, called by TCRdb with MiXCR from the reads. The sample lists approximately 490,000 distinct CDR3 sequences, approximately 11% occurring once. Sequencing used PBMCs. These receptors came from a human donor in good health (CMV status not recorded). Some clones in this sample may be carry-over from other donors' samples. Both conserved end residues are part of each CDR3. Fields, in order: D gene, clone size, V gene, J gene, CDR3 DNA, CDR3 protein. A D gene is named only where the DNA matches it firmly. The listing skips clone size in some rows; elsewhere it reads once, few, many or a size class.

-,many,TRBV11-2,TRBJ2-3,TGTGCCAGCAGCGTATACTCCCGGAGCACAGATACGCAGTATTTT,CASSVYSRSTDTQYF
-,many,TRBV4-1,TRBJ2-2,TGCGCCAGCAGCCAAGCACAGTTCACCGGGGAGCTGTTTTTT,CASSQAQFTGELFF
-,many,TRBV2,TRBJ2-5,TGTGCCACCCGATTACGCCGGGGGTACCAAGAGACCCAGTACTTC,CATRLRRGYQETQYF
-,-,TRBV3-1,TRBJ2-5,TGTGCCAGCAGCCTTCGACAGACCAAAGAGACCCAGTACTTC,CASSLRQTKETQYF
-,many,TRBV6-1,TRBJ2-5,TGTGCCAGCAGTGAAGCGATGGGTGGATTTTCTAGGGTCGAGACCCAGTACTTC,CASSEAMGGFSRVETQYF
-,many,TRBV12-3/TRBV12-4,TRBJ1-2,TGTGCCAGCTCTCGGGCGGGGACCCCTTATGGCTACACCTTC,CASSRAGTPYGYTF
-,few,TRBV5-1,TRBJ1-3,TGCGCCAGCAGCTTAGACGGACGCTCTGGAAACACCATATATTTT,CASSLDGRSGNTIYF
TRBD1,few,TRBV10-3,TRBJ1-2,TGTGCCATCAGTGAGGGGACAGGGTTTAATGGCTACACCTTC,CAISEGTGFNGYTF
TRBD1,few,TRBV6-2/TRBV6-3,TRBJ2-1,TGTGCCAGCAGTTCCCTCGGGACAGGGGGCAATGAGCAGTTCTTC,CASSSLGTGGNEQFF
TRBD2,many,TRBV7-8,TRBJ2-5,TGTGCCAGCAGCATCGGGGCGGGAGGGGTAGAGACCCAGTACTTC,CASSIGAGGVETQYF
TRBD1,many,TRBV6-1,TRBJ2-1,TGTGCCAGCAGTAATCCGGGACAGGGCTACAATGAGCAGTTCTTC,CASSNPGQGYNEQFF
-,-,TRBV10-3,TRBJ1-2,TGTGCCATCAGGGAGGCTTCAGGGTATGGCTACACCTTC,CAIREASGYGYTF
-,few,TRBV10-3,TRBJ1-1,TGTGCCACCTCCGGGAGGACAGAGAACACTGAAGCTTTCTTT,CATSGRTENTEAFF
-,-,TRBV7-2,TRBJ2-1,TGTGCCAGCAGAGGGGGGCTGGTAAATGAGCAGTTCTTC,CASRGGLVNEQFF
-,few,TRBV19,TRBJ1-6,TGTGCCAGTAGCGCAACCGGGACGGCAAATTCACCCCTCCACTTT,CASSATGTANSPLHF
-,many,TRBV7-9,TRBJ2-1,TGTGCCAGCACCACACTGTGGGGCAATAATGAGCAGTTCTTC,CASTTLWGNNEQFF
-,-,TRBV11-1,TRBJ2-5,TGTGCCAGCAGCTTACGGGAACAGGGCTTCCAAGAGACCCAGTACTTC,CASSLREQGFQETQYF
TRBD2,many,TRBV11-1,TRBJ2-1,TGTGCCAGCAGCCCCCGAGCGGGAGAGTTTTCCTACAATGAGCAGTTCTTC,CASSPRAGEFSYNEQFF
-,-,TRBV5-5,TRBJ1-5,TGTGCCAGCAGCTGGGCGGGGGATCAGCCCCAGCATTTT,CASSWAGDQPQHF
-,-,TRBV4-2,TRBJ1-1,TGTGCCAGCAGCCGGGGGGAAGACACTGAAGCTTTCTTT,CASSRGEDTEAFF
-,many,TRBV4-1,TRBJ2-5,TGCGCCAGCAGCCAAGGGGAAGGGCCGGGAGAGACCCAGTACTTC,CASSQGEGPGETQYF
TRBD2,many,TRBV5-4,TRBJ2-2,TGTGCCAGCAGCCCAGGGGTAGCGGGACGGGCCGGGGAGCTGTTTTTT,CASSPGVAGRAGELFF
TRBD2,-,TRBV9,TRBJ2-5,TGTGCCAGCAGCCCCACTCGCGGGAGATTGGAGACCCAGTACTTC,CASSPTRGRLETQYF
-,once,TRBV20-1,TRBJ1-1,TGCAGTGCTAGAGACGGACGGGCTGAAGCTTTCTTT,CSARDGRAEAFF
-,-,TRBV5-1,TRBJ2-5,TGCGCCAGCAGCTTGGCCAGATTAGCGACTCAAGAGACCCAGTACTTC,CASSLARLATQETQYF
-,-,TRBV4-1,TRBJ1-2,TGCGCCAGCAGCCAGGGGACATGGAACTATGGCTACACCTTC,CASSQGTWNYGYTF
-,-,TRBV3-1,TRBJ2-3,TGTGCCAGCAGCAATTCACGGCGTACCACAGATACGCAGTATTTT,CASSNSRRTTDTQYF
-,many,TRBV19,TRBJ2-2,TGTGCCAGTAGGCCAGAGTGGACCGGGGAGCTGTTTTTT,CASRPEWTGELFF
TRBD1,few,TRBV18,TRBJ2-7,TGTGCCAGCTCACCTCGACAGGGCCGCTCCTACGAGCAGTACTTC,CASSPRQGRSYEQYF